Listed below are T cell receptor beta chains from one sample, sequenced in a study of CD4+ T cells in melanoma. Repertoires were generated with immunoSEQ multiplex PCR, while TCRdb's copy carries only in-frame clones and drops some. The sample yields tens of thousands of clones, over 75% seen once. These receptors all stem from a human donor with melanoma. Both conserved end residues are part of each CDR3. Fields, in order: CDR3 length, clone size, J gene, D gene, V gene, CDR3 DNA, CDR3 protein. D genes are given only for firm matches. Size tells how often a clone was seen (once, few, many) or the class of an expanded clone, and some rows leave it out.

17 | once | TRBJ2-1 | - | TRBV11-2 | TGTGCCAGCAGCTTAGAAAGGGGCAGGGGCCATCGAAATGAGCAGTTCTTC | CASSLERGRGHRNEQFF
14 | - | TRBJ2-7 | - | TRBV6-6 | TGTGCCAGCAGCAGCCGACGAGGGACCTACGAGCAGTACTTC | CASSSRRGTYEQYF
13 | - | TRBJ1-5 | - | TRBV28 | TGTGCCAGCAGTTTCCCCCTTAATCAGCCCCAGCATTTT | CASSFPLNQPQHF
14 | - | TRBJ1-4 | TRBD1 | TRBV7-9 | TGTGCCAGCAGCGAGGGACAGGGGAATGAAAAACTGTTTTTT | CASSEGQGNEKLFF
14 | - | TRBJ1-2 | - | TRBV19 | TGTGCCAGTAGCCATTTTTTACAGGGTAGGGGCTACACCTTC | CASSHFLQGRGYTF
17 | - | TRBJ2-7 | TRBD2 | TRBV7-8 | TGTGCCTCAGCTTATAGGTTTGGCGGGAGTCCGATATACGAGCAGTACTTC | CASAYRFGGSPIYEQYF
16 | - | TRBJ1-2 | - | TRBV7-2 | TGTGCCAGCAGCCCAGACAGTGCGGGAACGAACTATGGCTACACCTTC | CASSPDSAGTNYGYTF
15 | - | TRBJ2-1 | TRBD1 | TRBV27 | TGTGCCAGCAGGTCACCGGGACAGGGTTATAATGAGCAGTTCTTC | CASRSPGQGYNEQFF
14 | - | TRBJ2-5 | TRBD1 | TRBV10-1 | TGCGCCAGCAGTGAGTCACAGGGGAAGGAGACCCAGTACTTC | CASSESQGKETQYF
13 | once | TRBJ1-1 | - | TRBV11-2 | TGTGCCAGCAGCTTAGTTCGGAACACTGAAGCTTTCTTT | CASSLVRNTEAFF
11 | few | TRBJ1-2 | - | TRBV6-1 | TGTGCCGCTACGACTTGGGGCGGCTACACCTTC | CAATTWGGYTF
18 | - | TRBJ2-2 | TRBD1 | TRBV5-1 | TGCGCCAGCAGCTCACTAAAATCGGACAGGGGGTACACCGGGGAGCTGTTTTTT | CASSSLKSDRGYTGELFF
13 | - | TRBJ1-4 | - | TRBV29-1 | TGCAGCGTTGAATACGGTTCTGGGGAAAAACTGTTTTTT | CSVEYGSGEKLFF
20 | - | TRBJ2-3 | TRBD2 | TRBV5-1 | TGCGCCAGCAGCCCCCACATACCGGGACTAGCGGGGGATGTGACAGATACGCAGTATTTT | CASSPHIPGLAGDVTDTQYF
15 | - | TRBJ2-7 | TRBD2 | TRBV27 | TGTGCCAGCAGTTTAAAAAGCGGGGTAAGGTACGAGCAGTACTTC | CASSLKSGVRYEQYF
13 | - | TRBJ2-7 | - | TRBV10-3 | TGTGCCATCAGTGTCCGGCCAGCCTACGAGCAGTACTTC | CAISVRPAYEQYF
16 | - | TRBJ2-1 | TRBD2 | TRBV7-3 | TGTGCCAGCAGCTTAGCCTCTAGCGGGGGAATAGGTGAGCAGTTCTTC | CASSLASSGGIGEQFF
14 | - | TRBJ1-3 | - | TRBV27 | TGTGCCAGCAGTAGCGGGCGTTATGGAAACACCATATATTTT | CASSSGRYGNTIYF
16 | - | TRBJ1-5 | - | TRBV19 | TGTGCCAGTAGTATAAGGGACACATATAGCAATCAGCCCCAGCATTTT | CASSIRDTYSNQPQHF
11 | - | TRBJ1-3 | - | TRBV2 | TGTGCCGGGGGGCTCGGGAACACCATATATTTT | CAGGLGNTIYF
14 | - | TRBJ1-4 | - | TRBV10-2 | TGCGCCAGCTCCTCTAACAGATATAATGAAAAACTGTTTTTT | CASSSNRYNEKLFF
14 | - | TRBJ2-3 | TRBD2 | TRBV30 | TGTGCCTGGGGGCGGGGGGCCCCCACAGATACGCAGTATTTT | CAWGRGAPTDTQYF
14 | - | TRBJ2-3 | TRBD1 | TRBV13 | TGTGCCAGCAGCCGACAGGGGGGCGCAGATACGCAGTATTTT | CASSRQGGADTQYF
18 | - | TRBJ2-5 | TRBD2 | TRBV5-1 | TGCGCCAGCAGCCCCCAACCAGCGGGGGCCGCCCTTAGGAAGACCCAGTACTTC | CASSPQPAGAALRKTQYF
14 | - | TRBJ1-1 | - | TRBV18 | TGTGCCAGCTCACCATACGGGGCCGACACTGAAGCTTTCTTT | CASSPYGADTEAFF
14 | - | TRBJ2-3 | TRBD1 | TRBV5-1 | TGCGCCAGCAAGGTAGGGACAGGGACAGATACGCAGTATTTT | CASKVGTGTDTQYF
15 | - | TRBJ2-1 | TRBD1 | TRBV19 | TGTGCCAGTAGTTCTTCAGGGGGTTCCTACAATGAGCAGTTCTTC | CASSSSGGSYNEQFF
15 | - | TRBJ2-2 | TRBD2 | TRBV6-4 | TGTGCCAGCAGGCCTAGCGGGGGAAAGACCGGGGAGCTGTTTTTT | CASRPSGGKTGELFF
15 | - | TRBJ2-7 | - | TRBV7-9 | TGTGCCAGCAGCTCGGCGACAAGGTCGTTCTACGAGCAGTACTTC | CASSSATRSFYEQYF
13 | - | TRBJ1-1 | - | TRBV6-6 | TGTGCCAGCAGTTACACTGGTGACACTGAAGCTTTCTTT | CASSYTGDTEAFF
15 | - | TRBJ2-3 | - | TRBV7-3 | TGTGCCAGCAGCTTATCGCCAGGGGGGGGAGATACGCAGTATTTT | CASSLSPGGGDTQYF
15 | once | TRBJ2-7 | TRBD2 | TRBV7-2 | TGTGCCAGCAGCTTAGTGCAACTAGCGGGGTACGAGCAGTACTTC | CASSLVQLAGYEQYF
16 | few | TRBJ1-5 | - | TRBV18 | TGTGCCAGCTCACCGTCGCAAGGGAGGGGAAATCAGCCCCAGCATTTT | CASSPSQGRGNQPQHF
13 | - | TRBJ1-1 | TRBD1 | TRBV19 | TGTGCCAGGGACAGGGATTCCCGCACTGAAGCTTTCTTT | CARDRDSRTEAFF
16 | - | TRBJ2-3 | - | TRBV4-1 | TGCGCCAGCAGCTTCCAAGGGAGGATTAGCACAGATACGCAGTATTTT | CASSFQGRISTDTQYF
15 | few | TRBJ2-3 | TRBD1 | TRBV9 | TGTGCCAGCAGCCCTCTGGGACAGGGAATTGATACGCAGTATTTT | CASSPLGQGIDTQYF
16 | - | TRBJ2-2 | TRBD1 | TRBV4-2 | TGTGCCAGCAGCCGAAGGGGGCAGGGAATCACCGGGGAGCTGTTTTTT | CASSRRGQGITGELFF